The present TCR beta chain was sequenced within a study of early T cells in non-severe SARS-CoV-2 infection. Findings and limits, study-wide: Lookups in VDJdb leaned toward anti-spike CD8 responses and missed private and CD4 specificities.

Individually, cDNA molecules had unique molecular identifiers attached to them. TCRdb redid the calling of the 5' RACE reads with MiXCR, one entry per CDR3 protein. Of around 44,000 distinct CDR3 sequences in the sample, approximately 7.6% were seen once. To note about this clonotype: The antigen is not known.

The CDR3 has 15 amino acids. Trimming removed 4 bases from V and 3 bases from J, with 13 bases in between. Looked up from germline, CDR1 is KGHSH and CDR2 is LQKENI. The sample was whole blood. The source is an adult who was a healthcare worker with PCR-confirmed SARS-CoV-2 infection or an uninfected control (not recorded which). This chain joins TRBV18 and TRBJ1-5, with D tentatively TRBD1 (6 bases). CDR3 DNA: TGTGCCAGCTCACAGGGGGATTTACTCAATCAGCCCCAGCATTTT. Its translation: CASSQGDLLNQPQHF.